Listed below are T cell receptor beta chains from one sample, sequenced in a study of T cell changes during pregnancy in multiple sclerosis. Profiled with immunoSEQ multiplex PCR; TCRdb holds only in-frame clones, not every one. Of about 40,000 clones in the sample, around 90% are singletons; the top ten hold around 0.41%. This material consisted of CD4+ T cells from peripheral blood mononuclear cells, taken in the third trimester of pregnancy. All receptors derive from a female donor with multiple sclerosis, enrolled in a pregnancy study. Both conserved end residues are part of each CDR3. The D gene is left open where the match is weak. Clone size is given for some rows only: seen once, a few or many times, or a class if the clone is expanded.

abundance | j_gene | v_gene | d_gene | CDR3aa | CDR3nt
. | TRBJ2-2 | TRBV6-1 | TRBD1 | CASRVGGKGELFF | TGTGCCAGCAGAGTAGGGGGCAAAGGGGAGCTGTTTTTT
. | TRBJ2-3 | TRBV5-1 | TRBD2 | CASSLAASGLRTDTQYF | TGCGCCAGCAGCTTGGCGGCTAGCGGGCTACGCACAGATACGCAGTATTTT
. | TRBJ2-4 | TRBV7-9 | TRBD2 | CASTLGTSGLAKNIQYF | TGTGCCAGCACCCTCGGGACTAGCGGCCTAGCCAAAAACATTCAGTACTTC
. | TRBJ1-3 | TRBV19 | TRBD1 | CASSIKGQGSGNTIYF | TGTGCCAGTAGTATTAAGGGACAGGGTTCTGGAAACACCATATATTTT
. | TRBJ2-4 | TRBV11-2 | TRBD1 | CASSPVTGERAKNIQYF | TGTGCCAGCAGCCCAGTAACAGGGGAGCGGGCCAAAAACATTCAGTACTTC
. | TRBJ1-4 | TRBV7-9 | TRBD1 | CASSWTGGNEKLFF | TGTGCCAGCAGCTGGACAGGGGGGAATGAAAAACTGTTTTTT
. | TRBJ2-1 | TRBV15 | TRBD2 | CATSRGAGAYNEQFF | TGTGCCACCAGCAGGGGAGCGGGAGCCTACAATGAGCAGTTCTTC
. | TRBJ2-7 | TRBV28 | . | CASSLGGSSYEQYF | TGTGCCAGCAGTTTAGGAGGCAGCTCCTACGAGCAGTACTTC
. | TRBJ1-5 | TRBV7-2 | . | CASSLWGRGEAQPQHF | TGTGCCAGCAGCTTATGGGGCAGGGGCGAGGCTCAGCCCCAGCATTTT
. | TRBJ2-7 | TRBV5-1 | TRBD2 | CASSPAGGSSYEQYF | TGCGCCAGCAGCCCGGCGGGGGGGAGCTCCTACGAGCAGTACTTC
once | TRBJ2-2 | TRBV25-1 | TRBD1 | CASRGLQGVGRTGELFF | TGTGCCAGCAGGGGTCTACAGGGGGTCGGTCGGACCGGGGAGCTGTTTTTT
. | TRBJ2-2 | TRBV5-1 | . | CASSSGVSGELFF | TGCGCCAGCAGCTCGGGGGTGTCCGGGGAGCTGTTTTTT
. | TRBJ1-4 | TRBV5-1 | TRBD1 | CASSPPTGRTNEKLFF | TGCGCCAGCAGCCCTCCGACAGGGCGAACTAATGAAAAACTGTTTTTT
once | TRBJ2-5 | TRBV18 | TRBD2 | CASSPRLAGGRQETQYF | TGTGCCAGCTCACCGAGACTAGCGGGAGGGAGGCAAGAGACCCAGTACTTC
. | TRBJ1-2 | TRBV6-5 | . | CASRLDSLSNYGYTF | TGTGCCAGCAGGCTCGACAGCTTATCTAACTATGGCTACACCTTC
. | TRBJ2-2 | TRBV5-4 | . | CASSLAPTKLAGELFF | TGTGCCAGCAGCTTGGCCCCCACCAAGCTTGCCGGGGAGCTGTTTTTT
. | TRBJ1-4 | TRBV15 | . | CATSRDTTFVLNEKLFF | TGTGCCACCAGCAGAGATACGACTTTTGTCCTTAATGAAAAACTGTTTTTT
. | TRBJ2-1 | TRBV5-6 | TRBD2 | CASSLPSGSNEQFF | TGTGCCAGCAGCTTGCCTAGCGGGAGTAATGAGCAGTTCTTC
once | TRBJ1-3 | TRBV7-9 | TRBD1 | CASSFAGTGVGNTIYF | TGTGCCAGCAGCTTTGCCGGGACAGGGGTTGGAAACACCATATATTTT
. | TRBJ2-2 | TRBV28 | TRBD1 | CASSYDRVGAGELFF | TGTGCCAGCAGTTACGACAGGGTAGGGGCCGGGGAGCTGTTTTTT
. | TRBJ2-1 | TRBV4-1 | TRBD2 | CASSQGQREGREQFF | TGCGCCAGCAGCCAAGGCCAGCGGGAGGGCCGTGAGCAGTTCTTC
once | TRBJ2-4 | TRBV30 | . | CAWSNSQWRYLAKNIQYF | TGTGCCTGGAGTAATTCCCAATGGAGGTATCTAGCCAAAAACATTCAGTACTTC
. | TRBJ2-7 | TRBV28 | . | CASSTFYEQYF | TGTGCCAGCAGTACTTTCTACGAGCAGTACTTC
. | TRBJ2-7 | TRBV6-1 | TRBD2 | CASSEVREQGEQYF | TGTGCCAGCAGTGAAGTGCGGGAGCAGGGCGAGCAGTACTTC
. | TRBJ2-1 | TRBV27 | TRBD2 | CASSFSGIKQFF | TGTGCCAGCAGTTTTAGCGGGATTAAGCAGTTCTTC
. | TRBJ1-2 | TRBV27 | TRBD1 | CASSPTGAEGGYTF | TGTGCCAGCAGTCCTACAGGGGCGGAAGGGGGCTACACCTTC
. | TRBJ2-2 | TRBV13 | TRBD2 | CASSPTRAGSDGGELFF | TGTGCCAGCAGCCCGACCCGAGCGGGGTCGGATGGCGGGGAGCTGTTTTTT
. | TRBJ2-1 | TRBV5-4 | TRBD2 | CASSLTSGRDEQFF | TGTGCCAGCAGCTTGACTAGCGGGAGGGATGAGCAGTTCTTC
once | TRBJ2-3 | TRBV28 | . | CASTSMGSLRQGTDTQYF | TGTGCCAGCACCTCTATGGGCAGTTTGAGACAGGGCACAGATACGCAGTATTTT
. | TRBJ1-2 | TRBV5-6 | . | CASSATGVYGYTF | TGTGCCAGCAGCGCGACGGGGGTCTATGGCTACACCTTC
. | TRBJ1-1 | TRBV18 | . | CASSHVERTEAFF | TGTGCCAGCTCCCATGTGGAGAGGACTGAAGCTTTCTTT
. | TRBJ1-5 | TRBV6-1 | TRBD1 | CASSLQGAFQHF | TGTGCCAGCAGTCTACAGGGGGCGTTCCAGCATTTT
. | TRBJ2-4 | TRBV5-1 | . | CASRFEGRAIQYF | TGCGCCAGCAGGTTTGAGGGCCGGGCCATTCAGTACTTC
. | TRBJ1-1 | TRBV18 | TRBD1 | CASSLGQGAGTEAFF | TGTGCCAGCTCACTAGGACAGGGGGCAGGAACTGAAGCTTTCTTT
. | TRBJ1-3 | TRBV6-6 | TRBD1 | CASSSGTGVSGNTIYF | TGTGCCAGCAGCTCCGGGACAGGGGTTTCTGGAAACACCATATATTTT
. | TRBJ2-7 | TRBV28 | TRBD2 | CASRPPGLALYEQYF | TGTGCCAGCAGACCTCCGGGACTAGCTCTCTACGAGCAGTACTTC
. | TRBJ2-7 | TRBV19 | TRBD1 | CASSSLTRGREQYF | TGTGCCAGTAGTTCCTTGACCAGGGGGCGCGAGCAGTACTTC
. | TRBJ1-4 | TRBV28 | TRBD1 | CASRGRQGGREKLFF | TGTGCCAGCAGGGGAAGACAGGGGGGGCGAGAAAAACTGTTTTTT
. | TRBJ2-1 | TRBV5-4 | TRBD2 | CASSTRTSGRWEQFF | TGTGCCAGCAGCACCCGGACTAGCGGGAGGTGGGAGCAGTTCTTC
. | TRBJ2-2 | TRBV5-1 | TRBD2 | CASSSNPSSGIRAGELFF | TGCGCCAGCAGCTCGAACCCATCTAGCGGGATTCGAGCCGGGGAGCTGTTTTTT